This T cell receptor (beta chain) is drawn from a study of T cells in Graves' hyperthyroidism and ophthalmopathy. CDR1 is LNHDA and CDR2 is SQIVND in the germline V gene (reference sequence). The CDR3 runs to 15 residues. V lost 5 bases to trimming and J lost 9 bases; unmatched junction nucleotides: 9. Study-level findings and limits: Model-based prediction identified ophthalmopathy a median roughly six months prior to its onset.

This clonotype was seen more than once but under ten times. No antigen is known for it. RNA transcripts yielded amplified TCR beta CDR3 regions. A set of HTBI primers served as the primers for a first-round RT-PCR of the TCR CDR3. TCRdb reprocessed the multiplex PCR reads with MiXCR, giving one entry per CDR3 protein. The profile shows around 300,000 distinct CDR3 sequences, approximately 13% of them singletons. The chain recombines TRBV19 with TRBJ1-6; 8 positions match TRBD1. The sequence was obtained from a middle-aged woman with Graves' hyperthyroidism. The sequencing input was blood. The CDR3 loop reads CASSLRQGSASPLHF. In DNA, the CDR3 is TGTGCCAGTAGTCTTCGACAGGGGTCGGCTTCACCCCTCCACTTT. The full variable domain, with the rest looked up from reference TRBV19 and TRBJ1-6, is DGGITQSPKYLFRKEGQNVTLSCEQNLNHDAMYWYRQDPGQGLRLIYYSQIVNDFQKGDIAEGYSVSREKKESFPLTVTSAQKNPTAFYLCASSLRQGSASPLHFGNGTRLTVT.